What follows are 28 T cell receptor beta chains derived from one specimen sequenced in a study of T cell clonality in common variable immunodeficiency. Repertoires were generated with immunoSEQ multiplex PCR, while TCRdb's copy carries only in-frame clones and drops some. The sample contains tens of thousands of clones, none of them singletons. What was sequenced was peripheral blood mononuclear cells. The receptors originated from a person aged 18-70 years in good health.

This clone was counted only a few times. With a much larger clone just one base away, this may be a read error. CDR3 loop: CASSFPGQGAPGANVLFF. CDR3 DNA, as far as it was read: TGTGCCAGCAGCTTCCCGGGACAGGGGGCGCCCGGGGCCAACGTA. This chain joins TRBV7-8 and TRBJ1-4; TRBD1 matches at 12 bases. The read terminates 3 residues ahead of where the CDR3 ends, so the germline J gene completes it. CDR1 is SGHVS and CDR2 is FQNEAQ in the germline V gene. CDR3 size: 18 residues.

This clone was found a few times. The CDR3 is cut off 3 residues early in the read; its end comes from the germline J gene. V gene TRBV2 combines with J gene TRBJ1-2; D is ambiguous. This CDR3 region has 13 residues. V lost 3 bases and J 6 bases, leaving 11 bases between the germline ends. The germline V gene has CDR1 SNHLY and CDR2 FYNNEI. The part of the CDR3 DNA that was read is TGTGCCAGCAGTGACTGGCAGGTGAATGGC. Translating it yields CASSDWQVNG. The full CDR3 protein reads CASSDWQVNGYTF. Full variable domain (outside the CDR3, taken from reference TRBV2 and TRBJ1-2): EPEVTQTPSHQVTQMGQEVILRCVPISNHLYFYWYRQILGQKVEFLVSFYNNEISEKSEIFDDQFSVERPDGSNFTLKIRSTKLEDSAMYFCASSDWQVNGYTFGSGTRLTVV.

In this sample, this clone turned up many times. The CDR3 end is not reached by the read, which stops 3 residues before it; the germline J gene fills it in. The chain has TRBV30 and TRBJ1-1, with 8 bases matching TRBD1. V lost 2 bases and J lost 7; bases outside the gene matches: 6. There are 13 residues in the CDR3. The germline V gene encodes CDR1 GTSNPN and CDR2 SVGIG (reference sequence). This CDR3 is CAWSPDRGLEAFF. The DNA read from the CDR3 is TGTGCCTGGAGTCCAGACAGGGGCCTTGAA.

This clone was counted ten times or more. The CDR3 end falls 3 residues outside the read, so it is completed with the germline J gene. The rearrangement uses TRBV5-4 and TRBJ1-3; D not resolved. The germline CDR1 and CDR2 sequences are SGHNT and YYREEE (reference sequence). This CDR3 spans 16 amino acids. Trimming removed 3 bases from V and 0 bases from J, with 13 bases in between. CDR3: CASSSAGSLSGNTIYF. The DNA read from the CDR3 is TGTGCCAGCAGCTCCGCCGGGTCTCTCTCTGGAAACACC. The full variable domain, its missing parts supplied by reference TRBV5-4 and TRBJ1-3, is ETGVTQSPTHLIKTRGQQVTLRCSSQSGHNTVSWYQQALGQGPQFIFQYYREEENGRGNFPPRFSGLQFPNYSSELNVNALELDDSALYLCASSSAGSLSGNTIYFGEGSWLTVV.

With regard to this clone: The read halts 3 residues ahead of the CDR3 end, with the missing end drawn from the germline J gene. The genes are TRBV2 and TRBJ2-7, with 8 nucleotides matching TRBD1. J lost 2 bases, V lost 3 bases, and 9 bases had no gene match. Germline CDR1 reads SNHLY; CDR2 reads FYNNEI. There are 16 residues in the CDR3. The CDR3 DNA, read in part, is TGTGCCAGCAGTGAGGTCGTGGCAGGGGGCCCCTACGAG. This sequence encodes CASSEVVAGGPYE. The entire CDR3 reads CASSEVVAGGPYEQYF.

Concerning this clone: The CDR3 extends 3 residues past the end of the read, so its final part is completed from the germline J gene. V and J are TRBV10-2 and TRBJ2-1; 13 bases map to TRBD2. Germline trimming cut 4 bases from V and 5 bases from J; bases unmatched to any gene: 2. The germline gives CDR1 WSHSY, CDR2 SAAADI. The CDR3 is made up of 15 amino acids. Here the CDR3 reads CASSGTSGRDNEQFF. The part of the CDR3 DNA that was read is TGCGCCAGCAGTGGTACTAGCGGGAGGGACAATGAG.

This clone was seen repeatedly, ten times or more. The read ends 3 residues shy of where the CDR3 ends; the end is completed using the germline J gene. The V and J genes are TRBV20-1 and TRBJ2-1; TRBD2 matches at 7 bases. The CDR3 has 13 amino acids. J gave up 8 bases and V 5 bases, and 9 bases lay outside the gene matches. Germline CDR1 and CDR2: DFQATT and SNEGSKA (reference sequence). CDR3 residues: CSASRTRWDEQFF. The sequenced part of the CDR3 DNA is TGCAGTGCTTCCCGGACTAGATGGGATGAG.

The table lists this clone with a few counts. The CDR3 end is not reached by the read, which stops 3 residues before it; the germline J gene fills it in. The chain uses TRBV7-2 and TRBJ1-2; the D gene is possibly TRBD1 (5 bases). The CDR3 contains 15 residues. Germline loops: CDR1 SGHTA, CDR2 FQGNSA. CDR3 amino acids: CASSLGLAETDTYTF. The sequenced part of the CDR3 DNA is TGTGCCAGCAGCCTGGGACTAGCGGAAACAGATACC.

This clone occurred many times. The CDR3 extends 3 residues past the end of the read, so its final part is completed from the germline J gene. This chain uses TRBV20-1 with TRBJ2-7; D unclear. There are 13 residues in the CDR3. Trimming stripped 0 bases from V and 3 bases from J, with 9 bases between. CDR1 is DFQATT and CDR2 is SNEGSKA in the germline V gene (reference sequence). The CDR3 region is CSARDLQVYEQYF. The covered CDR3 bases are TGCAGTGCTAGAGATCTTCAGGTCTACGAG.

This clone has a handful of counts. Read coverage stops 3 residues before the CDR3 terminus; the germline J gene supplies the remainder. This chain links TRBV6-1 with TRBJ1-2, with unresolved D. CDR1 and CDR2 (germline): MNHNS, SASEGT. CDR3 length: 17 residues. CDR3 residues: CASSEGVLAAYSYDYTF. The CDR3 DNA, read in part, is TGTGCCAGCAGTGAAGGAGTACTAGCGGCGTATTCCTACGAC.

This clone came up many times. The CDR3 bases that were read are TGTGCCTGGAGTTTAGCGGGAGGAGAGACC. Residues: CAWSLAGGET. The complete CDR3 protein is CAWSLAGGETQYF. The J gene is TRBJ2-5, the V gene TRBV30, with 10 bases aligning to TRBD2. The DNA ends 3 residues before the CDR3 does, and the rest of the CDR3 is filled in from the germline J gene. CDR1 GTSNPN and CDR2 SVGIG come from the germline V gene (reference sequence). The J segment lost 4 bases and the V segment lost 2 bases, leaving 1 base of the junction unmatched. The CDR3 totals 13 residues.

There are many counts of this clone. The CDR3 DNA, read in part, is TGCGCCAGCAGCCCCGGACTAGCGGGAGTCCATGAG. Translating gives CASSPGLAGVHE. From start to end, the CDR3 is CASSPGLAGVHEQFF. The V and J genes are TRBV5-1 and TRBJ2-1; 13 nucleotides match TRBD2. The missing CDR3 end, 3 residues past where the read stops, is filled in from the germline J gene. The germline CDR1 and CDR2 sequences are SGHRS and YFSETQ. This CDR3 region has 15 residues. V gave up 4 bases and J gave up 8 bases; unmatched junction bases: 6.

This clone was counted many times. The read terminates 3 residues ahead of where the CDR3 ends, so the germline J gene completes it. The V call is TRBV18, the J call TRBJ1-2; 9 nucleotides line up with TRBD1. CDR1 and CDR2 (germline): KGHSH, LQKENI. The CDR3 consists of 14 residues. V shed 4 bases, J shed 4 bases, and the junction held 4 bases outside the gene matches. CDR3 sequence: CASSQGTGSYGYTF. The DNA read from the CDR3 is TGTGCCAGCTCACAGGGGACAGGGAGCTATGGC. Full variable domain (rest looked up from reference TRBV18 and TRBJ1-2): NAGVMQNPRHLVRRRGQEARLRCSPMKGHSHVYWYRQLPEEGLKFMVYLQKENIIDESGMPKERFSAEFPKEGPSILRIQQVVRGDSAAYFCASSQGTGSYGYTFGSGTRLTVV.

Within the sample, this clone is medium-sized. Read coverage stops 3 residues before the CDR3 terminus; the germline J gene supplies the remainder. The chain carries TRBV4-2 and TRBJ2-6; TRBD2 matches 9 bases. This CDR3 spans 17 amino acids. Germline CDR1 and CDR2: LGHNA and YNFKEQ. The trim removed 4 bases at V and 2 bases at J, leaving 6 bases unmatched. CDR3 protein: CASSRVGGGAGANVLTF. The DNA read from the CDR3 is TGTGCCAGCAGCCGCGTAGGCGGGGGGGCTGGGGCCAACGTC.

The table lists this clone with many counts. The read ends 3 residues early relative to the CDR3; the germline J gene fills the gap. The rearrangement joins TRBV7-9 to TRBJ1-6; 8 bases line up with TRBD1. This CDR3 is 14 amino acids long. Trimming took 5 bases from V and 6 from J; bases not matched to a gene: 3. Germline V gives CDR1 SEHNR, CDR2 FQNEAQ (reference sequence). CDR3 DNA, as far as it was read: TGTGCCAGCAGCCCACAGGGGGTTAATTCACCC. It encodes CASSPQGVNSP. The whole CDR3 region reads CASSPQGVNSPLHF.

This clone was seen ten or more times. The missing CDR3 end, 3 residues past where the read stops, is filled in from the germline J gene. This chain uses TRBV7-6 with TRBJ2-2, with 7 bases aligning to TRBD1. The germline gives CDR1 SGHVS, CDR2 FNYEAQ. The CDR3 contains 16 residues. The V and J ends lost 5 bases and 5 bases, in that order; junction bases with no gene match: 11. This CDR3 is CASSRRQGMGTGELFF. The covered CDR3 bases are TGTGCCAGCAGCCGTCGACAGGGAATGGGGACCGGGGAG.

In its sample, this clone was seen many times. From the germline J gene comes the end of the CDR3, since the read stops 3 residues before it. The J gene is TRBJ1-1, the V gene TRBV19; D is undetermined. The CDR3 has 11 amino acids. With 6 bases removed from V and 6 bases from J, the gap between germline ends came to 8 bases. Germline V gene sequence: CDR1 LNHDA, CDR2 SQIVND (reference sequence). Incomplete CDR3 DNA: TGTGCCAGTAGCGCCGGGGCTGAA. Protein sequence: CASSAGAE. The full CDR3 protein reads CASSAGAEAFF. The complete variable domain, with remaining parts taken from reference TRBV19 and TRBJ1-1, reads DGGITQSPKYLFRKEGQNVTLSCEQNLNHDAMYWYRQDPGQGLRLIYYSQIVNDFQKGDIAEGYSVSREKKESFPLTVTSAQKNPTAFYLCASSAGAEAFFGQGTRLTVV.

This clone is medium-sized by share. The observed sequence ends 3 residues before the CDR3 terminus, with the missing tail filled in from the germline J gene. V usage is TRBV28 and J usage is TRBJ2-6; D is perhaps TRBD2 (6 bases). Germline loops: CDR1 MDHEN, CDR2 SYDVKM. V lost 10 bases and J lost 0, with 13 bases in between. The CDR3 is 15 residues long. CDR3 sequence: CATGGAGSGANVLTF. CDR3 DNA (partial): TGTGCCACCGGCGGGGCAGGCTCTGGGGCCAACGTC.

This clone has ten or more counts. The read halts 3 residues ahead of the CDR3 end, with the missing end drawn from the germline J gene. V usage is TRBV19 and J usage is TRBJ2-5, with 10 nucleotides matching TRBD1. The CDR3 is 15 residues long. Per the germline V gene, CDR1 is LNHDA and CDR2 is SQIVND (reference sequence). J gave up 4 bases and V 5 bases, and 7 bases lay outside the gene matches. The covered CDR3 bases are TGTGCCAGTAGTCTAGGGACAGGGGAGGCAGAGACC. Encoded protein: CASSLGTGEAET. In full, the CDR3 reads CASSLGTGEAETQYF.

This clone was detected many times. The sequence runs out 3 residues before the end of the CDR3; the remainder is reconstructed from the germline J gene. This chain uses TRBV20-1 with TRBJ2-1, with TRBD2 matching 8 bases. With 4 bases clipped from V and 8 bases from J, the junction kept 10 bases outside the gene matches. The CDR3 spans 14 residues. Germline V gives CDR1 DFQATT, CDR2 SNEGSKA (reference sequence). CDR3 in amino acids: CSATSSGRPHEQFF. CDR3 DNA, as far as it was read: TGCAGTGCTACGTCCAGCGGGAGACCCCATGAG.

This clone was detected only a few times. Incomplete CDR3 DNA: TGTGCCAGCAGCTCCCTTAGGGGAAACGGGGAG. This codes for CASSSLRGNGE. The full CDR3 reads CASSSLRGNGELFF. The chain combines TRBV7-9 with TRBJ2-2, with D possibly TRBD1 on 5 matching bases. The observed sequence ends 3 residues before the CDR3 terminus, with the missing tail filled in from the germline J gene. This CDR3 has 14 amino acids. The germline V and J ends were trimmed by 4 bases and 7 bases, with 13 bases remaining between them. Germline CDR1 SEHNR, CDR2 FQNEAQ (reference sequence).

For this clone: Read coverage stops 3 residues before the CDR3 terminus; the germline J gene supplies the remainder. This chain joins TRBV19 and TRBJ2-6; 7 bases line up with TRBD1. The CDR3 totals 18 residues. V shed 4 bases, J shed 0 bases, and the junction held 9 bases outside the gene matches. CDR1 is LNHDA, CDR2 SQIVND, per germline (reference sequence). The CDR3 loop reads CASSTRQGALSGANVLTF. The covered CDR3 bases are TGTGCCAGTAGTACCAGACAGGGAGCTCTCTCTGGGGCCAACGTC.

This clone was counted at least ten times. Read sequence stops 3 residues before the CDR3 end, and the germline J gene provides the missing end. The rearrangement links TRBV18 to TRBJ2-2; D may be TRBD1 (5 bases). The CDR3 is made up of 15 amino acids. Germline V lookup: CDR1 KGHSH, CDR2 LQKENI. Trimming removed 3 bases from V and 1 base from J, with 9 bases in between. The CDR3: CASSPRTLNTGELFF. CDR3 DNA, as far as it was read: TGTGCCAGCTCACCCCGGACACTGAACACCGGGGAG.

The CDR3 bases that were read are TGTGCCAGTAGTCCCGGGGACAGTTATCAGCCC. Its translation: CASSPGDSYQP. The entire CDR3 reads CASSPGDSYQPQHF. The chain is built from TRBV19 and TRBJ1-5; 7 bases fit TRBD1. The CDR3 end is not reached by the read, which stops 3 residues before it; the germline J gene fills it in. This CDR3 comprises 14 residues. Germline-derived CDR1 and CDR2 are LNHDA and SQIVND (reference sequence). Germline trimming cut 5 bases from V and 5 bases from J; bases unmatched to any gene: 6.

This clone was seen many times. The read is 3 residues too short to cover the CDR3 end, so that end is filled in from the germline J gene. The chain couples TRBV5-5 to TRBJ1-3, with no clear D. Between the trimmed V and J ends, which lost 3 bases and 5 bases, there was a span of 9 bases. The CDR3 extends over 13 amino acids. CDR1 is SGHKS and CDR2 is YYEKEE in the germline V gene (reference sequence). The CDR3 DNA, read in part, is TGTGCCAGCAGCTCATTAGACAGAAACACC. Translation gives CASSSLDRNT. The entire CDR3 protein reads CASSSLDRNTIYF.

About this clone itself: A read error may be the cause here, since a much bigger clone is one base away. The CDR3 end lies 3 residues beyond the end of the read and is filled in from the germline J gene. The chain couples TRBV18 to TRBJ2-7; D tentatively reads TRBD1 or TRBD2 (5 bases each). This CDR3 has 14 amino acids. Per the germline V gene, CDR1 is KGHSH and CDR2 is LQKENI. The V gene lost 0 bases and the J gene lost 6 bases, with 12 bases spanning the gap. CDR3 protein: CASSPPLQGAEQYF. CDR3 bases read: TGTGCCAGCTCACCACCTCTCCAGGGAGCCGAG.

This clone was counted ten times or more. The read ends 3 residues early relative to the CDR3; the germline J gene fills the gap. This rearrangement joins TRBV23-1 to TRBJ2-2; D perhaps matches TRBD2 (6 bases). TRBV23-1 qualifies as an ORF whose function is uncertain. Trimming took off 8 bases at V and 1 base at J, with 11 bases between the two ends. This CDR3 region has 14 residues. The sequenced CDR3 bases are TGCGCCAGCCGGAGGGTCCGGAACACCGGGGAG. Amino acids: CASRRVRNTGE. The whole CDR3 region reads CASRRVRNTGELFF.

On this clone itself: The read ends 3 residues before the CDR3 terminus; that terminus is restored from the germline J gene. V is TRBV7-2 and J is TRBJ1-2, with a possible D match to TRBD1 (5 bases). The CDR3 is made up of 15 amino acids. Germline V gene data show CDR1 as SGHTA and CDR2 as FQGNSA. Partial CDR3 DNA: TGTGCCAGCACCGTCGGGACTAGCGGGAGCGATGAC. It is translated as CASTVGTSGSDD. The whole CDR3 is CASTVGTSGSDDYTF. Full variable domain (remainder filled in from reference TRBV7-2 and TRBJ1-2): GAGVSQSPSNKVTEKGKDVELRCDPISGHTALYWYRQSLGQGLEFLIYFQGNSAPDKSGLPSDRFSAERTGGSVSTLTIQRTQQEDSAVYLCASTVGTSGSDDYTFGSGTRLTVV.